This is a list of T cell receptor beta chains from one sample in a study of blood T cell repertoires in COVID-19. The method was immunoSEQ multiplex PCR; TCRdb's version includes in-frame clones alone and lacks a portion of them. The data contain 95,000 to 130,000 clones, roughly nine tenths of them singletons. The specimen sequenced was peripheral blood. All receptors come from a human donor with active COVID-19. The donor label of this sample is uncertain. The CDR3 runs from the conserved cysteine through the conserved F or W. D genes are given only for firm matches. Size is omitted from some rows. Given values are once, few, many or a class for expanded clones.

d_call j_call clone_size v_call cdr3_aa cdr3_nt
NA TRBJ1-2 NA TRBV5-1 CASSLQGVDGYTF TGCGCCAGCAGCTTACAAGGGGTTGATGGCTACACCTTC
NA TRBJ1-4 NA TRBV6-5 CASSLSGQGSEKLFF TGTGCCAGCAGTCTAAGCGGGCAGGGTAGTGAAAAACTGTTTTTT
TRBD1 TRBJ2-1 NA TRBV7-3 CASSLTRAGGEQFF TGTGCCAGCAGCTTAACGAGGGCAGGGGGTGAGCAGTTCTTC
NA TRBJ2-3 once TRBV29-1 CSVGGQSITDTQYF TGCAGCGTTGGAGGACAATCAATCACAGATACGCAGTATTTT
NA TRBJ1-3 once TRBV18 CATTGGPGNTIYF TGTGCCACCACGGGGGGTCCTGGAAACACCATATATTTT
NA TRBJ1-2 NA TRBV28 CASSFEVGGYGYTF TGTGCCAGCAGTTTCGAGGTCGGGGGCTATGGCTACACCTTC
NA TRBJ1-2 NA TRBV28 CASSPQVNGYTF TGTGCCAGCAGTCCTCAGGTGAATGGCTACACCTTC
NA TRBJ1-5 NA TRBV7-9 CASSLQAGEPQHF TGTGCCAGCAGCTTACAAGCCGGGGAGCCCCAGCATTTT
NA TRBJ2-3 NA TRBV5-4 CASSLGLPRSTDTQYF TGTGCCAGCAGCTTGGGACTACCTAGAAGCACAGATACGCAGTATTTT
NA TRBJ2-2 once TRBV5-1 CASSLGRVDTGELFF TGCGCCAGCAGCTTGGGCCGGGTGGACACCGGGGAGCTGTTTTTT
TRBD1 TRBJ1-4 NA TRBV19 CASRPDRGGEKLFF TGTGCCAGTAGACCCGACAGGGGTGGTGAAAAACTGTTTTTT
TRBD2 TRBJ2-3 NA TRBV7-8 CASSLGLTSTGNTDTQYF TGTGCCAGCAGCTTAGGCCTGACTAGCACCGGGAACACAGATACGCAGTATTTT
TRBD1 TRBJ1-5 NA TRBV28 CASIRTGSLNQPQHF TGTGCCAGCATTAGGACAGGGAGCCTCAATCAGCCCCAGCATTTT
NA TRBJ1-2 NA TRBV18 CASSGDRLSYGYTF TGTGCCAGCTCAGGAGATCGTTTATCCTATGGCTACACCTTC
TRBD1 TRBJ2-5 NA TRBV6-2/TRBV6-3 CASSGTGRETQYF TGTGCCAGCAGCGGGACAGGGAGAGAGACCCAGTACTTC
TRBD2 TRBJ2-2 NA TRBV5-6 CASSLAGGANTGELFF TGTGCCAGCAGCTTGGCCGGGGGGGCAAACACCGGGGAGCTGTTTTTT
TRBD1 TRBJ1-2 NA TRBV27 CASSSRDRGQANYGYTF TGTGCCAGCAGTTCGCGGGACAGGGGACAAGCTAACTATGGCTACACCTTC
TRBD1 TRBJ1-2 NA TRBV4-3 CASSPQTGRYGYTF TGCGCCAGCAGCCCCCAGACAGGGAGGTATGGCTACACCTTC
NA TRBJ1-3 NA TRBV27 CASSSYDRPSGNTIYF TGTGCCAGCAGTTCGTACGACAGGCCCTCTGGAAACACCATATATTTT
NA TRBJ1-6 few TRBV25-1 CASSLRGSYSPLHF TGTGCCAGCAGTTTGCGCGGGTCCTATTCACCCCTCCACTTT
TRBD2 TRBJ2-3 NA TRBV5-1 CASSWGLAGGQSTDTQYF TGCGCCAGCAGCTGGGGACTAGCGGGGGGACAGAGCACAGATACGCAGTATTTT
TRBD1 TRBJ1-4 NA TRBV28 CASSKGQFATNEKLFF TGTGCCAGCAGTAAGGGACAGTTCGCAACTAATGAAAAACTGTTTTTT